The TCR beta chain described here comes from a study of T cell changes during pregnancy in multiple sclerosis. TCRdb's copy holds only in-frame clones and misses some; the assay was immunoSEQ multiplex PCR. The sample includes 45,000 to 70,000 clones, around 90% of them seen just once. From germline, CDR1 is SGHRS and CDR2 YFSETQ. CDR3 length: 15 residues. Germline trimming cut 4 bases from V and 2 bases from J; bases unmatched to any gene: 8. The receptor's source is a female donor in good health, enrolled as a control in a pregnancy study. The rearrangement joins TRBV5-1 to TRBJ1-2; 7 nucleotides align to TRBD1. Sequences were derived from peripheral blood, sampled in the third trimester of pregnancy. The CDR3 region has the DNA TGCGCCAGCAGCGGGACAGCGATATCAAACTATGGCTACACCTTC. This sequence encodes CASSGTAISNYGYTF.